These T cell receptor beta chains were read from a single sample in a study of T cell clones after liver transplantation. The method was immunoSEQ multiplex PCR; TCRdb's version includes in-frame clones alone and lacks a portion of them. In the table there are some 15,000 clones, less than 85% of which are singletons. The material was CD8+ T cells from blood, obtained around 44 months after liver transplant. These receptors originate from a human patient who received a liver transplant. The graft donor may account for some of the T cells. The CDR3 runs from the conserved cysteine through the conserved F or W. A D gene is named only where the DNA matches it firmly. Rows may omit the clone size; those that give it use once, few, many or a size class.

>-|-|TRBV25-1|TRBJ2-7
TGTGCCAGCAGTGATCAAAACGGGCAATTGCAGTACTTC
CASSDQNGQLQYF
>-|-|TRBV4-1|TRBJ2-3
TGCGCCAGCAGCGGGCAGAACCCCACAGATACGCAGTATTTT
CASSGQNPTDTQYF
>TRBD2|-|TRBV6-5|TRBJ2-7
TGTGCCAGCAGTTTCCAGGGTATAGCGGGAGCCTACGAGCAGTACTTC
CASSFQGIAGAYEQYF
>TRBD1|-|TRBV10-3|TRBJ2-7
TGTGCCATCAGTGAGTCTGGGCAGGGGGACTCCTACGAGCAGTACTTC
CAISESGQGDSYEQYF
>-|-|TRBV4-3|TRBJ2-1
TGCGCCAGCAGCCAAGATCGGGTGGATACTCAGTTCTTC
CASSQDRVDTQFF
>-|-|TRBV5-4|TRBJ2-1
TGTGCCAGCAGCATCTCCCTCGTGGGGAGCTCCTACAATGAGCAGTTCTTC
CASSISLVGSSYNEQFF
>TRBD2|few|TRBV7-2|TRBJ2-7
TGTGCCAGCAGCTCCTCACTAGCGGGGTACGACGAGCAGTACTTC
CASSSSLAGYDEQYF
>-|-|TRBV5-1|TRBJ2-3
TGCGCCAGCAGCCTTGAGGGGGGTAATACGCAGTATTTT
CASSLEGGNTQYF
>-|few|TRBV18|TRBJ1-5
TGTGCCAGCTCATGGGGCGGATACAATCAGCCCCAGCATTTT
CASSWGGYNQPQHF
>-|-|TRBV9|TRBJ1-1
TGTGCCAGCAGCGTAGGGGGAGGACAAGCTTTCTTT
CASSVGGGQAFF
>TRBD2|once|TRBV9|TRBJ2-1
TGTGCCAGCAGCGTAGGAGCGGGGGTCCTCAGCTCCTACAATGAGCAGTTCTTC
CASSVGAGVLSSYNEQFF
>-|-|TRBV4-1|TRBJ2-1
TGCGCCAGCAGCCACCTAGGGGGGAACTCCTACAATGAGCAGTTCTTC
CASSHLGGNSYNEQFF
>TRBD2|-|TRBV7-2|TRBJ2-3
TGTGCCAGCAGCTTTGAACTAGCGGGGGCAATCACAGATACGCAGTATTTT
CASSFELAGAITDTQYF
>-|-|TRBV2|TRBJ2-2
TGTGCCAGCACACGAGCTAGTGGGGAGCTGTTTTTT
CASTRASGELFF
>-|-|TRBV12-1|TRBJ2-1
TGTGCCAGCAGCTTTCCGTTGCGGCCAAGCTCCTACAATGAGCAGTTCTTC
CASSFPLRPSSYNEQFF
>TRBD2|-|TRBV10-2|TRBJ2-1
TGCGCCAGCAGTGCCCAGGCCACTAGCGGGGTTTATAATGAGCAGTTCTTC
CASSAQATSGVYNEQFF
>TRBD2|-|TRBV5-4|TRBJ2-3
TGTGCCAGCAGCTTGGGGGGACTAGCGGGGCCCGCGGATACGCAGTATTTT
CASSLGGLAGPADTQYF
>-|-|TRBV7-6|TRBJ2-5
TGTGCCAGCAGCACCCCAGGGAATCTCGGGGAGACCCAGTACTTC
CASSTPGNLGETQYF
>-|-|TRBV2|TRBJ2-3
TGTGCCAGCATTGTAGATACGCAGTATTTT
CASIVDTQYF
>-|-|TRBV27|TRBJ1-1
TGTGCCAGCAGTTTGTACACGTTGGACACTGAAGCTTTCTTT
CASSLYTLDTEAFF
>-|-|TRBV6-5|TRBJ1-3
TGTGCCAGCAGTTCCTTTTTTGTTAGCTCTGGAAACACCATATATTTT
CASSSFFVSSGNTIYF
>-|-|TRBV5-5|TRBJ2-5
TGTGCCAGCACCACCGCTGGGACCCAGTACTTC
CASTTAGTQYF
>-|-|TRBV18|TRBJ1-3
TGTGCCAGCTCACCCCGATGGGGGGACTCTGGAAACACCATATATTTT
CASSPRWGDSGNTIYF
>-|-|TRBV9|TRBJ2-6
TGTGCCAGCAGCGTGTACGGGGTCGCTGGGGCCAACGTCCTGACTTTC
CASSVYGVAGANVLTF
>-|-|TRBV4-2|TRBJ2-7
TGTGCCAGCAGCCAAGATCCGGGCCTAACCTACGAGCAGTACTTC
CASSQDPGLTYEQYF
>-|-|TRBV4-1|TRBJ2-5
TGCGCCAGCAGCCACGCAGATCCATACAGGGACTTC
CASSHADPYRDF
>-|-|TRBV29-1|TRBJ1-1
TGCAGCGTTTCCGACACGAGGAACACTGAAGCTTTCTTT
CSVSDTRNTEAFF
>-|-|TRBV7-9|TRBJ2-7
TGTGCCAGCAGCCGCCAGACTAGCGAGCAGTACTTC
CASSRQTSEQYF
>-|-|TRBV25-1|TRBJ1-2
TGTGCCAGCATTCTTACTGGAGCTCGAGGCTACACCTTC
CASILTGARGYTF
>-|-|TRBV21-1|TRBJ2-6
TGTGCCTCGGAGGGGGCCCTTAGGGCCAACGTCCTGACTTTC
CASEGALRANVLTF
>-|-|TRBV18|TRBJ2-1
TGTGCCAGCTCACCGGTCAACAATGAGCAGTTCTTC
CASSPVNNEQFF
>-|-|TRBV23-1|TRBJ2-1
TGCGCCAGCAGTCATTCTGGACCGAGCTCCTACAATGAGCAGTTCTTC
CASSHSGPSSYNEQFF
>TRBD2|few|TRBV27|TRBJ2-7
TGTGCCAGCAGAAAAGCGGGAGGTCCCGAGCAGTACTTC
CASRKAGGPEQYF
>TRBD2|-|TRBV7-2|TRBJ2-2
TGTGCCAGCAGCCAGCGGGGGGCAAACACCGGGGAGCTGTTTTTT
CASSQRGANTGELFF
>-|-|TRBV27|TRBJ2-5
TGTGCCAGCAGTCGGGTAGTGCAAGAGACCCAGTACTTC
CASSRVVQETQYF
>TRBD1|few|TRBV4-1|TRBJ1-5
TGCGCCAGCAGCCAAGAAAGGGCCGGGACAGGGGATTATAGCAATCAGCCCCAGCATTTT
CASSQERAGTGDYSNQPQHF